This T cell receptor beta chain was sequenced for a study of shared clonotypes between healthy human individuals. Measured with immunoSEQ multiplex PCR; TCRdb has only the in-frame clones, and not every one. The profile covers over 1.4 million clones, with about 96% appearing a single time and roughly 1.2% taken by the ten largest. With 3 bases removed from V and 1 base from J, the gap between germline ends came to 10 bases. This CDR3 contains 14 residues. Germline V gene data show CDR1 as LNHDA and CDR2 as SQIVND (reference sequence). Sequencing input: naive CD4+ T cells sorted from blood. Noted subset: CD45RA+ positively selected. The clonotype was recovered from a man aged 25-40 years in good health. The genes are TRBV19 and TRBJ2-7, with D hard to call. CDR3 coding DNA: TGTGCCAGTAGTATCCTCCACAGTTCCTACGAGCAGTACTTC. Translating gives CASSILHSSYEQYF.